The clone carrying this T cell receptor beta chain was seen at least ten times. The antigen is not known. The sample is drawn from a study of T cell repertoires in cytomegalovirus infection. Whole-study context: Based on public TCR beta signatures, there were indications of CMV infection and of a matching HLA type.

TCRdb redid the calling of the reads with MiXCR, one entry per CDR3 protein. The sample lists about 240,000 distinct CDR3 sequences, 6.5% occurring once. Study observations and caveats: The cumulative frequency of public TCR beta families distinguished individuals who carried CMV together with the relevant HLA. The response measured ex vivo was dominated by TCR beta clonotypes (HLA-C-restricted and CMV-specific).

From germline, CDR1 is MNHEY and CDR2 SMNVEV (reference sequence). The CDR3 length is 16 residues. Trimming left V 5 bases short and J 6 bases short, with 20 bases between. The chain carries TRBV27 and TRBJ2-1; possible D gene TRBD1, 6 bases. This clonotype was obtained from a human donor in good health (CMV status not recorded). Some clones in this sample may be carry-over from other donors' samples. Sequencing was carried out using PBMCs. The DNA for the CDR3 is TGTGCCAGCAGTGAAAGGGGGAACAGGGTCGGCAATGAGCAGTTCTTC. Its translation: CASSERGNRVGNEQFF.